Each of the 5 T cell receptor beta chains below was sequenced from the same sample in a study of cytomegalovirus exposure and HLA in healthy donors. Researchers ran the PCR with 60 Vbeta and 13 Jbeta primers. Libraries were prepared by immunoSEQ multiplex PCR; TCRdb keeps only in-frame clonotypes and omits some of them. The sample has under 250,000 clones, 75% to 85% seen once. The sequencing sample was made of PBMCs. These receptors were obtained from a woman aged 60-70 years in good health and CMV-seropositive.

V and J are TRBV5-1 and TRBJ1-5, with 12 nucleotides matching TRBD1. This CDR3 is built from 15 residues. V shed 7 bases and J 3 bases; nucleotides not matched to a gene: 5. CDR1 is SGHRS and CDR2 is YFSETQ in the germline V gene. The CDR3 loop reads CASSQGQGANQPQHF. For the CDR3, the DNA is TGCGCCAGCTCCCAGGGACAGGGGGCCAATCAGCCCCAGCATTTT.

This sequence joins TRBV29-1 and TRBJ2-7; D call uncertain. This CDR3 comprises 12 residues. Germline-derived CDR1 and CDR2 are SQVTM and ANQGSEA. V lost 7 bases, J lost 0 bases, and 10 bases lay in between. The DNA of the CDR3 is TGCAGCGGAGGTGATGGCTCCTACGAGCAGTACTTC. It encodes CSGGDGSYEQYF.

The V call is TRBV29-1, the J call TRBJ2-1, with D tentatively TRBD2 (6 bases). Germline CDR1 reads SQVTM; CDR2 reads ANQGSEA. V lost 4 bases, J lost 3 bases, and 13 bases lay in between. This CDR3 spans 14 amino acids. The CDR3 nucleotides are TGCAGCGTTGGCAGTAGCGGTTACTACAATGAGCAGTTCTTC. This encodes CSVGSSGYYNEQFF.

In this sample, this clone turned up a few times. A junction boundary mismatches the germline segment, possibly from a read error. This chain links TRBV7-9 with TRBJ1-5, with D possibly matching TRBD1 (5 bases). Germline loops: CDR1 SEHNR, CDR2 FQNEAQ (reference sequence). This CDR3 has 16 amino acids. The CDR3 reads CSSSLASGLGNQPQHF. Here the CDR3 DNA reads TGTTCCAGCAGCTTAGCGTCAGGGCTGGGCAATCAGCCCCAGCATTTT.

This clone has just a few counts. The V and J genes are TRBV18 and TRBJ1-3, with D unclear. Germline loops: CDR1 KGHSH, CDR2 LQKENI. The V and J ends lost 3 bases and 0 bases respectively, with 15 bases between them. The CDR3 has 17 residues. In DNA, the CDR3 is TGTGCCAGCTCACCGCCTGCCATACTGAGCTCTGGAAACACCATATATTTT. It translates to CASSPPAILSSGNTIYF.